A selection of T cell receptor beta chains follows, all from one sample in a study of cytomegalovirus exposure and HLA in healthy donors. The repertoire was sequenced with immunoSEQ multiplex PCR; TCRdb's copy has only in-frame clones and lacks some. The profile shows some 170,000 clones, around nine tenths of them singletons. Sequencing was carried out using PBMCs. The origin of the receptors is a woman aged 18 to 35 in good health and CMV-seropositive. Each CDR3 is given with its conserved first and last residue. D genes are given only for firm matches. Clone sizes are given selectively: once, few, many, or a class where the clone is expanded.

clone size: .
J gene: TRBJ1-2
D gene: .
V gene: TRBV11-2
CDR3 protein: CASSPQQGLWYGYTF
CDR3 DNA: TGTGCCAGCAGCCCACAACAGGGTCTGTGGTATGGCTACACCTTC

clone size: .
J gene: TRBJ2-5
D gene: TRBD2
V gene: TRBV5-1
CDR3 protein: CASRSERGVETQYF
CDR3 DNA: TGCGCCAGCAGGTCTGAGCGGGGAGTGGAGACCCAGTACTTC

clone size: .
J gene: TRBJ2-3
D gene: TRBD2
V gene: TRBV27
CDR3 protein: CASSWGLAGGDTQYF
CDR3 DNA: TGTGCCAGCAGCTGGGGACTAGCGGGAGGAGATACGCAGTATTTT

clone size: few
J gene: TRBJ2-1
D gene: .
V gene: TRBV2
CDR3 protein: CASGTYSYNEQFF
CDR3 DNA: TGTGCCAGCGGGACTTACTCCTACAATGAGCAGTTCTTC

clone size: .
J gene: TRBJ2-7
D gene: TRBD1
V gene: TRBV15
CDR3 protein: CATSRDLVKDRSYEQYF
CDR3 DNA: TGTGCCACCAGCAGAGATTTAGTCAAGGACAGGTCCTACGAGCAGTACTTC

clone size: .
J gene: TRBJ2-5
D gene: TRBD1
V gene: TRBV27
CDR3 protein: CASSSLTGFVETQYF
CDR3 DNA: TGTGCCAGCAGTTCCTTGACAGGGTTTGTTGAGACCCAGTACTTC

clone size: once
J gene: TRBJ1-4
D gene: .
V gene: TRBV15
CDR3 protein: CATSRTEATNEKLFF
CDR3 DNA: TGTGCCACCAGCAGAACAGAAGCAACTAATGAAAAACTGTTTTTT

clone size: .
J gene: TRBJ2-1
D gene: .
V gene: TRBV6-5
CDR3 protein: CASSKPRRGGNEQFF
CDR3 DNA: TGTGCCAGCAGTAAACCCAGAAGGGGAGGCAATGAGCAGTTCTTC

clone size: .
J gene: TRBJ2-1
D gene: .
V gene: TRBV11-3
CDR3 protein: CASSLDLSPYNEQFF
CDR3 DNA: TGTGCCAGCAGCTTAGATCTTAGTCCCTACAATGAGCAGTTCTTC

clone size: .
J gene: TRBJ1-2
D gene: .
V gene: TRBV19
CDR3 protein: CASIDVENYGYTF
CDR3 DNA: TGTGCCAGTATAGATGTGGAGAACTATGGCTACACCTTC

clone size: .
J gene: TRBJ2-7
D gene: TRBD2
V gene: TRBV4-2
CDR3 protein: CASSPEGTGGPSNEQYF
CDR3 DNA: TGTGCCAGCAGCCCCGAGGGCACGGGAGGGCCTTCCAACGAGCAGTACTTC

clone size: .
J gene: TRBJ2-3
D gene: .
V gene: TRBV15
CDR3 protein: CATSSGATSTDTQYF
CDR3 DNA: TGTGCCACCAGCAGCGGTGCGACTAGCACAGATACGCAGTATTTT

clone size: .
J gene: TRBJ2-7
D gene: .
V gene: TRBV23-1
CDR3 protein: CASSRPLRGSEF
CDR3 DNA: TGCGCCAGCAGTCGTCCGCTGCGGGGCAGTGAGTTC

clone size: .
J gene: TRBJ2-7
D gene: .
V gene: TRBV11-3
CDR3 protein: CASSNRAHEQYF
CDR3 DNA: TGTGCCAGCAGTAACAGGGCCCACGAGCAGTACTTC

clone size: .
J gene: TRBJ2-7
D gene: TRBD2
V gene: TRBV6-5
CDR3 protein: CASSYSLAEAPYEQYF
CDR3 DNA: TGTGCCAGCAGTTACTCCCTAGCGGAGGCGCCCTACGAGCAGTACTTC

clone size: .
J gene: TRBJ2-1
D gene: .
V gene: TRBV18
CDR3 protein: CASSRSVSWDNEQFF
CDR3 DNA: TGTGCCAGCTCACGAAGCGTATCTTGGGACAATGAGCAGTTCTTC

clone size: .
J gene: TRBJ1-1
D gene: .
V gene: TRBV4-1
CDR3 protein: CASSQERQVNTEAFF
CDR3 DNA: TGCGCCAGCAGCCAAGAACGTCAGGTGAACACTGAAGCTTTCTTT